Listed here are 13 T cell receptor beta chains from one sample, sequenced in a study of cytomegalovirus exposure and HLA in healthy donors. Using immunoSEQ multiplex PCR, the repertoire was profiled, and TCRdb retains in-frame clones only, with some absent. The data hold around 120,000 clones, with about 91% observed a single time. The material sequenced was PBMCs. The receptors originated from a man in his late teens or twenties in good health and CMV-seronegative.

The CDR3 region is CASSRDRGLTDTQYF. CDR3 coding DNA: TGTGCCAGCAGCCGGGACAGGGGTCTTACAGATACGCAGTATTTT. The chain recombines TRBV28 with TRBJ2-3, with 10 bases aligning to TRBD1. Germline CDR1 reads MDHEN; CDR2 reads SYDVKM. J gave up 3 bases and V 6 bases, and 6 bases lay outside the gene matches. The CDR3 length is 15 residues.

The rearrangement uses TRBV14 and TRBJ2-1, with D possibly matching TRBD2 (5 bases). The CDR3 has 17 amino acids. CDR1 is SGHDN, CDR2 FVKESK, per germline. The ends were cut back, 4 bases at V and 4 bases at J, with 20 bases in the middle. CDR3 nucleotides: TGTGCCAGCAGCCGGGTTCCGTCGGGAATAAAGTACAATGAGCAGTTCTTC. It is translated as CASSRVPSGIKYNEQFF. Based on the CDR3 plus reference TRBV14 and TRBJ2-1, the full variable domain is EAGVTQFPSHSVIEKGQTVTLRCDPISGHDNLYWYRRVMGKEIKFLLHFVKESKQDESGMPNNRFLAERTGGTYSTLKVQPAELEDSGVYFCASSRVPSGIKYNEQFFGPGTRLTVL.

This clone was picked up a small number of times. V gene TRBV11-2 combines with J gene TRBJ2-1; D not resolved. V lost 2 bases to trimming and J lost 8 bases, with 13 bases between them. The CDR3 spans 14 residues. CDR1 and CDR2 (germline): SGHAT, FQNNGV. The chain's CDR3 is CASSLPSRQDEQFF. The DNA of the CDR3 is TGTGCCAGCAGCTTACCAAGCAGGCAGGATGAGCAGTTCTTC.

The chain combines TRBV2 with TRBJ2-3; 14 bases agree with TRBD2. V shed 7 bases and J 3 bases; nucleotides not matched to a gene: 3. Germline values: CDR1 SNHLY, CDR2 FYNNEI. CDR3 length equals 15 residues. The CDR3 DNA sequence: TGTGCCAGCACCGGGACTAGCGGGAGAACAGATACGCAGTATTTT. Protein sequence: CASTGTSGRTDTQYF.

The rearrangement uses TRBV27 and TRBJ2-4; possibly TRBD1 for D (6 bases). Germline loops: CDR1 MNHEY, CDR2 SMNVEV (reference sequence). The CDR3 runs 15 residues. V shed 6 bases and J shed 3 bases, with 15 bases lying between them. This chain's CDR3 is CASRTRGSGKNIQYF. The CDR3 coding sequence is TGTGCCAGCAGGACCAGGGGTTCGGGCAAAAACATTCAGTACTTC.

The chain employs TRBV14 and TRBJ1-5; D is unresolved. The CDR3 has 13 residues. CDR1 and CDR2 from the germline V gene are SGHDN and FVKESK. V lost 2 bases, J lost 4 bases, and 6 bases lay in between. CDR3 in DNA: TGTGCCAGCAGCCAATTAATAAATCAGCCCCAGCATTTT. This codes for CASSQLINQPQHF. Combining the CDR3 with reference TRBV14 and TRBJ1-5 gives the whole variable domain EAGVTQFPSHSVIEKGQTVTLRCDPISGHDNLYWYRRVMGKEIKFLLHFVKESKQDESGMPNNRFLAERTGGTYSTLKVQPAELEDSGVYFCASSQLINQPQHFGDGTRLSIL.

The V and J genes are TRBV5-1 and TRBJ2-1, with a possible D match to TRBD1 (6 bases). The CDR3 runs 16 residues. Deletions cut 5 bases from V and 1 base from J, with 16 bases between. From germline, CDR1 is SGHRS and CDR2 YFSETQ. This chain's CDR3 is CASREQGRLSYNEQFF. As DNA, the CDR3 is TGCGCCAGCAGGGAACAGGGCCGCTTATCCTACAATGAGCAGTTCTTC.

The V and J genes are TRBV9 and TRBJ2-5; possibly TRBD1 for D (5 bases). CDR1 is SGDLS, CDR2 YYNGEE, per germline. CDR3 size: 15 residues. The ends were cut back, 3 bases at V and 2 bases at J, with 14 bases in the middle. The CDR3 DNA sequence: TGTGCCAGCAGCGGACGAACAGGACAACAAGAGACCCAGTACTTC. It codes for CASSGRTGQQETQYF.

The chain employs TRBV7-2 and TRBJ1-1; D perhaps matches TRBD1 (5 bases). CDR1 and CDR2 from the germline V gene are SGHTA and FQGNSA. Trimming removed 6 bases at V and 4 bases at J, with 15 bases between. The CDR3 spans 14 residues. The DNA of the CDR3 is TGTGCCAGCAGTTACGACCAGGGACTCACTGAAGCTTTCTTT. This codes for CASSYDQGLTEAFF.

The chain carries TRBV5-1 and TRBJ1-1, with 9 bases that match TRBD1. This CDR3 is built from 19 residues. Germline V gene lookup returns CDR1 SGHRS and CDR2 YFSETQ. The V and J ends lost 1 base and 3 bases, in that order; junction bases with no gene match: 16. CDR3 nucleotide sequence: TGCGCCAGCAGCTTGAGCGTGGGGACAGGGTATGTTTGGGACACTGAAGCTTTCTTT. Its translation is CASSLSVGTGYVWDTEAFF. The entire variable domain, with the rest obtained from reference TRBV5-1 and TRBJ1-1, is as follows: KAGVTQTPRYLIKTRGQQVTLSCSPISGHRSVSWYQQTPGQGLQFLFEYFSETQRNKGNFPGRFSGRQFSNSRSEMNVSTLELGDSALYLCASSLSVGTGYVWDTEAFFGQGTRLTVV.

The chain joins TRBV5-1 to TRBJ1-3; 9 bases agree with TRBD1. CDR1 and CDR2 from the germline V gene are SGHRS and YFSETQ. The CDR3 is 15 amino acids. Unmatched junction bases numbered 6, after V lost 6 bases and J lost 2 bases. Written as DNA, the CDR3 is TGCGCCAGCACCAGACAGGGGGGGCCTGGAAACACCATATATTTT. It is translated as CASTRQGGPGNTIYF.

V is TRBV18 and J is TRBJ1-2, with a weak D call TRBD1 (5 bases). Germline V CDR1 and CDR2: KGHSH, LQKENI. CDR3 length equals 14 residues. Trimming pared 1 base from V and 6 bases from J, leaving 12 bases between. DNA for the CDR3: TGTGCCAGCTCACCACTCTCCGGGGGAAATGGCTACACCTTC. It is translated as CASSPLSGGNGYTF.

The gene calls are TRBV19 and TRBJ2-7; D is unclear. In germline, CDR1 is LNHDA, CDR2 SQIVND (reference sequence). V lost 3 bases, J lost 3 bases, and 9 bases lay in between. The length of the CDR3 is 13 residues. CDR3 loop: CASSMRFGYEQYF. The DNA for the CDR3 is TGTGCCAGTAGTATGCGGTTCGGCTACGAGCAGTACTTC.